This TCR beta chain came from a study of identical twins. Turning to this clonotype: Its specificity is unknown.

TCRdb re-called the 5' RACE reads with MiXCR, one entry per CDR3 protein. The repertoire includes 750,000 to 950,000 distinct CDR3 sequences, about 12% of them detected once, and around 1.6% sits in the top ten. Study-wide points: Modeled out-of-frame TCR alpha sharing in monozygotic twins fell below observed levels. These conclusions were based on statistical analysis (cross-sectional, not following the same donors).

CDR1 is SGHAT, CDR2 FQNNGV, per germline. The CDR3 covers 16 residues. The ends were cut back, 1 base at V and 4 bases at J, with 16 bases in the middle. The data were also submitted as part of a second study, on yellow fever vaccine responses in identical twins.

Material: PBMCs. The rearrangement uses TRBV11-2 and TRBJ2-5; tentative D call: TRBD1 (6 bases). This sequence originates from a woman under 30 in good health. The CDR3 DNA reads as TGTGCCAGCAGCTTAGGGGTAGGGGGTCAACCAGAGACCCAGTACTTC. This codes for CASSLGVGGQPETQYF.